This T cell receptor (beta chain) emerged from a study of graft-versus-host responses after intestinal transplantation. Study information: Transplant recipients had multivisceral, liver-intestinal, or isolated intestinal grafts.

For this clone: The antigen is not known.

This table comes from immunoSEQ multiplex PCR, and its TCRdb copy is limited to in-frame clones, with some not included. The top ten hold under 0.45% of the sample, which has around 64,000 clones, roughly 93% seen once. This CDR3 has 16 residues. From germline, CDR1 is SGDLS and CDR2 YYNGEE. After removal of 3 bases from V and 2 bases from J, the junction contained 3 bases not matched to a gene. Study-wide points: Some patients had graft-donor T cell macrochimerism. In their allografts, the ratios of graft-versus-host to host-versus-graft T cell clones were high. Early post-transplant HvG declines tracked with peak circulating GvH clone levels. Marrow from the recipient contained GvH clones, some of which had appeared first in ileum or blood.

J is TRBJ2-1 and V is TRBV9, with 12 bases fitting TRBD2. The source material was unstimulated CD4+ T cells sorted from spleen or lymph node cells, sampled before transplant. This receptor was obtained from a human donor who was the organ donor for an intestinal transplant. CDR3 DNA: TGTGCCAGCAGCGCCAGACTAGCGGGGGCCTACAATGAGCAGTTCTTC. Its protein product is CASSARLAGAYNEQFF.